Following are 10 T cell receptor beta chains from one sample sequenced in a study of T cells of healthy individuals. TCRdb reprocessed the 5' RACE reads via MiXCR and lists one record per CDR3 protein. This table holds tens of thousands of distinct CDR3 sequences, around 15% found once. These receptors all come from a human donor in good health.

About this clonotype: A much more abundant neighbour one base away suggests this may be a read error. The chain recombines TRBV10-3 with TRBJ2-7; 7 nucleotides match TRBD1. Germline V gives CDR1 ENHRY, CDR2 SYGVKD. Trimming removed 5 bases from V and 9 bases from J; junction bases left unmatched: 4. There are 11 residues in the CDR3. The CDR3: CAISQGDGQYF. CDR3 sequence (DNA): TGTGCCATCAGTCAGGGGGACGGGCAGTACTTC.

In its sample, this clonotype was seen a few times. The V and J genes are TRBV19 and TRBJ1-1; D possibly corresponds to TRBD1 (6 bases). Germline lookup yields CDR1 LNHDA and CDR2 SQIVND (reference sequence). V was shortened by 3 bases and J by 1 base, with 9 bases between the two germline ends. The CDR3 contains 14 residues. This chain's CDR3 is CASSIRGQNTEAFF. The CDR3 bases are TGTGCCAGTAGTATCCGGGGACAGAACACTGAAGCTTTCTTT.

This clonotype occurred many times. The rearrangement links TRBV20-1 to TRBJ2-5; no definite D call. The V and J ends lost 3 bases and 5 bases respectively, with 7 bases between them. The CDR3 runs to 11 residues. Looked up from germline, CDR1 is DFQATT and CDR2 is SNEGSKA (reference sequence). The CDR3 is CSARFLETQYF. The CDR3 DNA is TGCAGTGCTAGGTTCTTGGAGACCCAGTACTTC.

V is TRBV7-2 and J is TRBJ2-1; D not resolved. The CDR3 sequence is 13 residues long. Trimming left V 1 base short and J 7 bases short, with 8 bases between. The germline CDR1 and CDR2 sequences are SGHTA and FQGNSA. This chain's CDR3 is CASSLEAENEQFF. The CDR3 DNA is TGTGCCAGCAGCTTAGAGGCCGAGAATGAGCAGTTCTTC.

As regards this clonotype: One end of the junction is discordant with germline, which a read error may explain. The chain recombines TRBV5-1 with TRBJ2-3; D ambiguous. Germline loops: CDR1 SGHRS, CDR2 YFSETQ. The CDR3 loop spans 14 amino acids. The CDR3 DNA reads as TGCGCCAACAGCTTCGGTAGTACAACAGATACGCAGTATTTT. It is translated as CANSFGSTTDTQYF.

The chain carries TRBV20-1 and TRBJ1-1, with 7 bases identical to TRBD1. Germline V CDR1 and CDR2: DFQATT, SNEGSKA (reference sequence). CDR3 size: 12 residues. V lost 6 bases and J lost 3; bases outside the gene matches: 4. The CDR3 DNA reads TGCAGTGCCCCTGACAGGGACACTGAAGCTTTCTTT. Residues: CSAPDRDTEAFF.

Ten or more counts support this clonotype. The V call is TRBV18, the J call TRBJ2-3; 8 bases align to TRBD2. Germline values: CDR1 KGHSH, CDR2 LQKENI. The CDR3 totals 16 residues. V was clipped by 0 bases and J by 2 bases; unmatched bases: 4. The CDR3 region has the DNA TGTGCCAGCTCACCACCAGCGGGGGCCTTCACAGATACGCAGTATTTT. It translates to CASSPPAGAFTDTQYF.

This clonotype was counted ten times or more. The rearrangement uses TRBV18 and TRBJ2-7, with D tentatively TRBD1 (5 bases). The CDR3 is 13 amino acids. Germline values: CDR1 KGHSH, CDR2 LQKENI. V lost 3 bases, J lost 3 bases, and 9 bases lay in between. The CDR3 DNA reads as TGTGCCAGCTCACCGCCAGGGAACTACGAGCAGTACTTC. The encoded protein is CASSPPGNYEQYF.

In this sample, this clonotype turned up a few times. The chain uses TRBV25-1 and TRBJ2-7, with 9 bases that match TRBD1. J lost 5 bases, V lost 3 bases, and 20 bases had no gene match. The CDR3 length is 19 residues. Germline V gene data show CDR1 as MGHDK and CDR2 as SYGVNS. CDR3 protein: CASSDPLSPSTGGEDEQYF. CDR3 in DNA: TGTGCCAGCAGTGATCCGCTCTCCCCCTCAACAGGGGGCGAGGACGAGCAGTACTTC.

Ten or more counts support this clonotype. The V and J genes are TRBV9 and TRBJ2-3; TRBD2 aligns across 10 bases. V trimming: 1 base; J trimming: 6 bases; junction bases outside the gene matches: 5. Germline values: CDR1 SGDLS, CDR2 YYNGEE. The CDR3 sequence is 15 residues long. The CDR3 loop reads CASSVLTSGSDTQYF. The CDR3 coding sequence is TGTGCCAGCAGCGTATTGACTAGCGGGTCTGATACGCAGTATTTT.